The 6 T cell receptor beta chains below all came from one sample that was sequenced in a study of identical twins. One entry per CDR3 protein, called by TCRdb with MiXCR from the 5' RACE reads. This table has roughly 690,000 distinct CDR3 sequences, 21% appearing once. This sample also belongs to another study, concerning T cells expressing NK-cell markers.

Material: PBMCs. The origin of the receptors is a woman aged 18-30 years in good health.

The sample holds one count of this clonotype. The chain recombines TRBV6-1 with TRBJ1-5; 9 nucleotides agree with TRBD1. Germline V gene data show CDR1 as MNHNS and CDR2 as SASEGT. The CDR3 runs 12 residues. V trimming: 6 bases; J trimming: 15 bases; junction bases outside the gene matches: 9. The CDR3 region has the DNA TGTGCCAGCAGCGGGACAGGGTTTTTCTTGCATTTT. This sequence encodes CASSGTGFFLHF.

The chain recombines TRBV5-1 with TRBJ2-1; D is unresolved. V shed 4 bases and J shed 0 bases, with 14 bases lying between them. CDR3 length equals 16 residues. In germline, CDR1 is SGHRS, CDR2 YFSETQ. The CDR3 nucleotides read TGCGCCAGCAGCCCTGCAGGTCTAAGCTCCTACAATGAGCAGTTCTTC. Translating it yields CASSPAGLSSYNEQFF.

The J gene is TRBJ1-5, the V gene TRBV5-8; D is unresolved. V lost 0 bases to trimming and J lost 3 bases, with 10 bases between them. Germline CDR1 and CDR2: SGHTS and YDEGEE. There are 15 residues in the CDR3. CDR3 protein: CASSLDQAPNQPQHF. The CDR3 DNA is TGTGCCAGCAGCTTGGACCAGGCCCCCAATCAGCCCCAGCATTTT.

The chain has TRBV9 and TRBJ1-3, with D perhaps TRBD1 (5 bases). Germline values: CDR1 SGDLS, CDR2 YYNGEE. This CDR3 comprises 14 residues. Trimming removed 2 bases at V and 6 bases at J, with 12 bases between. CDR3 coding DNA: TGTGCCAGCAGCGTGGGGGGAGGGGAAAACACCATATATTTT. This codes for CASSVGGGENTIYF.

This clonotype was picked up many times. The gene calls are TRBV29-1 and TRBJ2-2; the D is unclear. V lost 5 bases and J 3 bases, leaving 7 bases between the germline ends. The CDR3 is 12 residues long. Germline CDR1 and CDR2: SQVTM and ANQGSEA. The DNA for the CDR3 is TGCAGCGTTTACGAGGACACCGGGGAGCTGTTTTTT. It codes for CSVYEDTGELFF.

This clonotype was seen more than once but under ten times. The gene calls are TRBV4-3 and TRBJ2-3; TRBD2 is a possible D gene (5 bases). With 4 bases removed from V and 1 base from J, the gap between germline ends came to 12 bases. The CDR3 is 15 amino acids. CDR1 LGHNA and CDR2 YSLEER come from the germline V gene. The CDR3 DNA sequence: TGCGCCAGCAGCCGGACTGAGGCCGGCACAGATACGCAGTATTTT. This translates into CASSRTEAGTDTQYF.